The 22 T cell receptor beta chains presented below share a single source sample, sequenced in a study of blood T cell repertoires in COVID-19. Measured with immunoSEQ multiplex PCR; TCRdb has only the in-frame clones, and not every one. The repertoire holds 140,000 to 150,000 clones, roughly four fifths seen once, with approximately 9.2% in the top ten. Sequencing input: peripheral blood. These receptor sequences come from a human donor with acute or convalescent COVID-19. The donor label of this sample is uncertain.

The rearrangement joins TRBV9 to TRBJ2-3; D is undetermined. The length of the CDR3 is 14 residues. Deletions cut 4 bases from V and 2 bases from J, with 11 bases between. CDR1 is SGDLS and CDR2 is YYNGEE in the germline V gene. The CDR3 loop is CASSPRWATDTQYF. CDR3 DNA sequence: TGTGCCAGCAGCCCCCGGTGGGCCACAGATACGCAGTATTTT.

The rearrangement links TRBV5-1 to TRBJ1-2, with D perhaps TRBD1 (5 bases). The CDR3 contains 15 residues. V dropped 0 bases and J dropped 4 bases, with 13 bases sitting between them. The germline V gene has CDR1 SGHRS and CDR2 YFSETQ. CDR3 protein: CASSLGGVGLYGYTF. CDR3 coding DNA: TGCGCCAGCAGCTTGGGGGGCGTAGGGCTCTATGGCTACACCTTC.

The rearrangement joins TRBV11-3 to TRBJ1-2; D remains ambiguous. V was pared by 3 bases and J by 8 bases, with 13 bases between. The CDR3 consists of 13 residues. Germline CDR1 and CDR2: SGHNT and YENEEA. The CDR3 DNA reads TGTGCCAGCAGCTTCCCGGACGGGAGGGGCTACACCTTC. Translated, it gives CASSFPDGRGYTF. Full variable domain (missing parts from reference TRBV11-3 and TRBJ1-2): EAGVVQSPRYKIIEKKQPVAFWCNPISGHNTLYWYLQNLGQGPELLIRYENEEAVDDSQLPKDRFSAERLKGVDSTLKIQPAELGDSAVYLCASSFPDGRGYTFGSGTRLTVV.

This chain joins TRBV27 and TRBJ1-1; a weak D match, TRBD1 (5 bases). V was shortened by 5 bases and J by 5 bases, with 21 bases between the two germline ends. The germline V gene encodes CDR1 MNHEY and CDR2 SMNVEV (reference sequence). The CDR3 loop spans 16 amino acids. The CDR3 region has the DNA TGTGCCAGCAGTCCCCGGGGTCTGGGGGGGGAGACTGAAGCTTTCTTT. This codes for CASSPRGLGGETEAFF.

The chain joins TRBV19 to TRBJ1-4, with D possibly TRBD1 on 5 matching bases. Trimming removed 4 bases at V and 2 bases at J, with 17 bases between. The CDR3 is made up of 17 amino acids. Germline CDR1 is LNHDA and CDR2 is SQIVND (reference sequence). CDR3 nucleotide sequence: TGTGCCAGTAGTAACACACCGGGACTGTTTACTAATGAAAAACTGTTTTTT. Translated: CASSNTPGLFTNEKLFF.

In this sample, this clone turned up once. The CDR3 region is CASREGPNEQFF. The CDR3 region has the DNA TGTGCCAGCAGGGAGGGGCCCAATGAGCAGTTCTTC. The rearrangement joins TRBV2 to TRBJ2-1; D possibly corresponds to TRBD2 (6 bases). Germline V CDR1 and CDR2: SNHLY, FYNNEI. The ends were cut back, 6 bases at V and 6 bases at J, with 9 bases in the middle. The CDR3 is 12 amino acids.

The J gene is TRBJ1-2, the V gene TRBV12-3 or TRBV12-4; D not certain. The V gene lost 4 bases and the J gene lost 4 bases, with 4 bases spanning the gap. There are 11 residues in the CDR3. CDR3 protein: CASSSTYGYTF. The DNA for the CDR3 is TGTGCCAGCAGTTCTACCTATGGCTACACCTTC.

The chain uses TRBV19 and TRBJ1-2; tentatively, D is TRBD1 (5 bases). CDR1 and CDR2 (germline): LNHDA, SQIVND (reference sequence). Deletions cut 6 bases from V and 5 bases from J, with 13 bases between. The CDR3 has 13 amino acids. The CDR3 is CASSLDRRYGYTF. In nucleotides, the CDR3 is TGTGCCAGTAGCCTCGACAGACGATATGGCTACACCTTC.

The chain is built from TRBV5-1 and TRBJ1-4; 10 bases are a match to TRBD1. Trimming at V came to 4 bases and at J to 8 bases, leaving 5 bases not matched to a gene. This CDR3 has 14 residues. In germline, CDR1 is SGHRS, CDR2 YFSETQ. The CDR3 DNA sequence: TGCGCCAGCAGCCTGGGACAGGGGAGGGAAAAACTGTTTTTT. It is translated as CASSLGQGREKLFF.

This rearrangement joins TRBV5-1 to TRBJ2-1; D not certain. The CDR3 sequence is 14 residues long. The V gene's germline CDR1 is SGHRS and CDR2 YFSETQ. V lost 2 bases and J lost 8, with 14 bases in between. CDR3 bases: TGCGCCAGCAGCTTCCATGGGCCTCTGGATGAGCAGTTCTTC. Translating gives CASSFHGPLDEQFF.

V usage is TRBV7-9 and J usage is TRBJ1-6; D call uncertain. Germline V gene data show CDR1 as SEHNR and CDR2 as FQNEAQ (reference sequence). Trimming took 1 base from V and 8 from J, leaving 6 bases between them. This CDR3 contains 13 residues. Here the CDR3 reads CASSLENYSPLHF. The CDR3 region has the DNA TGTGCCAGCAGCTTAGAGAACTATTCACCCCTCCACTTT.

V gene TRBV4-2 combines with J gene TRBJ2-3, with 7 bases lining up with TRBD2. CDR3 length equals 16 residues. The V segment lost 0 bases and the J segment 6 bases; nucleotides outside the gene matches: 9. Germline CDR1 and CDR2: LGHNA and YNFKEQ. For the CDR3, the DNA is TGTGCCAGCAGCCAAGAGAAGCGGGGCGCACTGGATACGCAGTATTTT. The encoded protein is CASSQEKRGALDTQYF.

The genes are TRBV6-6 and TRBJ2-1; maybe TRBD1 (5 bases). Germline CDR1 reads MNHNY; CDR2 reads SVGAGI (reference sequence). This CDR3 region has 13 residues. Deletions cut 10 bases from V and 8 bases from J, with 18 bases between. The CDR3 loop is CATEDIADDEQFF. The CDR3 nucleotides read TGTGCCACTGAGGACATTGCTGACGATGAGCAGTTCTTC.

The rearrangement uses TRBV5-1 and TRBJ1-4, with 8 nucleotides matching TRBD1. The germline gives CDR1 SGHRS, CDR2 YFSETQ. This CDR3 is 14 amino acids long. Germline trimming cut 0 bases from V and 6 bases from J; bases unmatched to any gene: 1. The CDR3 DNA follows: TGCGCCAGCAGCTTGGCGGACAGGGATGAAAAACTGTTTTTT. This translates into CASSLADRDEKLFF.

This chain joins TRBV12-3 or TRBV12-4 and TRBJ1-1, with D possibly matching TRBD1 (5 bases). Deletions cut 4 bases from V and 3 bases from J, with 9 bases between. CDR3 length equals 13 residues. CDR3 in amino acids: CASSSAGHTEAFF. The DNA for the CDR3 is TGTGCCAGCAGTTCGGCAGGGCACACTGAAGCTTTCTTT.

The V gene is TRBV7-9, the J gene TRBJ1-2; 10 positions agree with TRBD1. In germline, CDR1 is SEHNR, CDR2 FQNEAQ (reference sequence). V was pared by 5 bases and J by 6 bases, with 3 bases of the junction left unmatched. This CDR3 has 13 amino acids. CDR3 sequence (DNA): TGTGCCAGCAGCCAAGGGACAGGGGATGGCTACACCTTC. Protein: CASSQGTGDGYTF.

The CDR3 protein is CASSQQGTNSYNEQFF. The CDR3 region has the DNA TGTGCCAGCAGCCAGCAGGGAACCAACTCCTACAATGAGCAGTTCTTC. V gene TRBV7-2 combines with J gene TRBJ2-1, with a tentative D call TRBD1 (5 bases). CDR1 SGHTA and CDR2 FQGNSA come from the germline V gene. V lost 5 bases to trimming and J lost 0 bases, with 14 bases between them. CDR3 size: 16 residues.

In DNA, the CDR3 is TGTGCCAGCTCCGACGACGGGTACTACGAGCAGTACGTC. This sequence encodes CASSDDGYYEQYV. This chain connects TRBV18 to TRBJ2-7; D is unclear. Trimming left V 6 bases short and J 3 bases short, with 12 bases between. Germline V gene lookup returns CDR1 KGHSH and CDR2 LQKENI. This CDR3 is 13 amino acids long.

This sequence joins TRBV5-6 and TRBJ2-4; 10 bases align to TRBD1. CDR3 length: 18 residues. With 5 bases clipped from V and 0 bases from J, the junction kept 11 bases outside the gene matches. In germline, CDR1 is SGHDT, CDR2 YYEEEE. The CDR3 region is CASSSYGTGAVAKNIQYF. In nucleotides, the CDR3 is TGTGCCAGCAGTTCCTACGGGACAGGGGCGGTAGCCAAAAACATTCAGTACTTC. Full variable domain (rest looked up from reference TRBV5-6 and TRBJ2-4): DAGVTQSPTHLIKTRGQQVTLRCSPKSGHDTVSWYQQALGQGPQFIFQYYEEEERQRGNFPDRFSGHQFPNYSSELNVNALLLGDSALYLCASSSYGTGAVAKNIQYFGAGTRLSVL.

The chain is built from TRBV11-2 and TRBJ1-1, with D possibly being TRBD1 (5 bases). From germline, CDR1 is SGHAT and CDR2 FQNNGV. The CDR3 is made up of 13 amino acids. The ends were cut back, 5 bases at V and 1 base at J, with 8 bases in the middle. CDR3 DNA: TGTGCCAGCAGCGACGGACAGAACACTGAAGCTTTCTTT. Its translation: CASSDGQNTEAFF.

The J gene is TRBJ2-1, the V gene TRBV11-2, with a tentative D call TRBD2 (5 bases). V lost 6 bases and J 10 bases, leaving 16 bases between the germline ends. This CDR3 region has 13 residues. Germline V gives CDR1 SGHAT, CDR2 FQNNGV. The CDR3 loop reads CASSRGSTGEQFF. CDR3 bases: TGTGCCAGCAGTCGGGGTAGCACGGGCGAGCAGTTCTTC.

The gene calls are TRBV15 and TRBJ1-1; D not certain. CDR1 is LNHNV, CDR2 YYDKDF, per germline (reference sequence). CDR3 length: 13 residues. Trimming shortened V by 1 base and J by 1 base, and 4 bases separated the two germline ends. The CDR3 nucleotides are TGTGCCACCAGCAGAGTCGGGAACACTGAAGCTTTCTTT. This translates into CATSRVGNTEAFF.